The rows below give T cell receptor beta chains drawn from one sample of a study of control samples from healthy donors and cancer patients. Only in-frame clones appear in the TCRdb table, and some are missing; sequencing was by immunoSEQ multiplex PCR. The profile shows 150,000 or so clones, 80% to 90% of them singletons. Input material: blood. Receptors originate from a woman aged 25 to 39 in good health. The conserved cysteine and the conserved F or W are not part of the CDR3 here.

>TRBV19|TRBJ2-7
ASSSSGTGALEQY
>TRBV6-2/TRBV6-3|TRBJ1-2
ASSQRINYGYT
>TRBV19|TRBJ2-1
ASSIRLAGIEQF
>TRBV7-2|TRBJ1-3
ASSLAFGQSSGNTIY
>TRBV6-4|TRBJ2-7
ASRRASGRAGEQY
>TRBV10-3|TRBJ1-4
AASPRAFGVGTNEKLF
>TRBV19|TRBJ1-2
ASARSGGEIQGYT
>TRBV11-2|TRBJ2-3
ASSLLGEVVGGHSDTQY
>TRBV6-5|TRBJ2-3
ASTRTGQGTQY
>TRBV13|TRBJ2-7
ASSLSDSYEQY
>TRBV20-1|TRBJ2-1
SARDLNEQF
>TRBV3-1/TRBV3-2|TRBJ2-7
ASSQDLASNEQY
>TRBV7-2|TRBJ2-1
ASSSTGLAPNEQF
>TRBV5-6|TRBJ2-5
ASSYRGPGRTQY
>TRBV5-1|TRBJ1-2
ASSLGGHYGYT
>TRBV5-1|TRBJ2-3
ASSLKLPGTDTQY
>TRBV5-4|TRBJ2-5
ASSDRETQY
>TRBV29-1|TRBJ2-1
SVDVGQTPRYNEQF
>TRBV7-2|TRBJ2-5
ASSLLGYGGETQY
>TRBV9|TRBJ1-5
ASSVTGGSNQPQH
>TRBV13|TRBJ2-1
ASSPRTGRGNEQF
>TRBV6-5|TRBJ1-5
ATSTAPGYQPQH
>TRBV5-4|TRBJ2-7
ASSSPSTSGSYEQY
>TRBV15|TRBJ2-3
ATSIGLASDTQY
>TRBV6-1|TRBJ1-5
ASSEYGHDSNQPQH
>TRBV9|TRBJ2-1
ASTPERGEQF
>TRBV12-3/TRBV12-4|TRBJ2-1
ATQIKGRNEQF
>TRBV5-1|TRBJ1-1
ASSSGQRAGTEAF
>TRBV18|TRBJ1-5
ASSPDPDLQPQH
>TRBV5-1|TRBJ1-5
ASSLGPGQPQH
>TRBV7-2|TRBJ2-7
ASSLEGAQY
>TRBV11-3|TRBJ2-3
ASSRGTSGSTDTQY
>TRBV27|TRBJ2-7
ASSSRGASEQY
>TRBV6-5|TRBJ1-2
ASTTTWGSPYGYT
>TRBV6-6|TRBJ1-2
ASTSSPSTDNYGYT
>TRBV20-1|TRBJ2-7
SASRPPGQGPYEQY
>TRBV10-3|TRBJ1-5
AISATGQPQH
>TRBV6-5|TRBJ1-6
ASRGQRSKWTLH
>TRBV6-1|TRBJ1-1
ASSDGRGTEAF
>TRBV6-5|TRBJ2-3
ASSPSVGTTDTQY
>TRBV5-6|TRBJ2-3
ASSRPILDTQY
>TRBV11-2|TRBJ2-1
ASSSQDRGQF
>TRBV4-2|TRBJ1-1
ASSFGTGKGEAF
>TRBV4-1|TRBJ2-7
ASSLSGAGEQY
>TRBV12-3/TRBV12-4|TRBJ2-6
ASQGRGANVLT
>TRBV29-1|TRBJ2-1
SVAGRGGLAGGSNEQF
>TRBV30|TRBJ1-3
AWSVGGTGNTIY
>TRBV18|TRBJ2-1
ASSPYSGVYNEQF
>TRBV9|TRBJ2-3
ASRGEGTDTQY
>TRBV6-2/TRBV6-3|TRBJ1-1
ASSLGTGDWTEAF
>TRBV9|TRBJ2-1
ASSVGGDLGNEQF
>TRBV2|TRBJ2-3
ASRATSRVGDSTDTQY
>TRBV6-5|TRBJ2-7
ASSYTGLGDEQY
>TRBV5-1|TRBJ2-2
ASSLKAGPPNTGELF
>TRBV6-5|TRBJ1-1
ASKGPGLAF
>TRBV6-6|TRBJ1-4
ASSYGVTNEKLF
>TRBV4-1|TRBJ1-1
ASSGLTGGTEAF
>TRBV7-9|TRBJ1-2
ATMDRDDYGYT
>TRBV15|TRBJ2-3
ATSSGSQAGSVYTDTQY